Following are 7 T cell receptor beta chains from one sample sequenced in a study of blood T cell repertoires in COVID-19. Profiling relied on immunoSEQ multiplex PCR, and the TCRdb table lists in-frame clones only, not all of them. The repertoire holds about 66,000 clones, with roughly 91% as singletons. Sequenced: peripheral blood. The origin of the receptors is a man aged 60-69 years with acute or convalescent COVID-19.

This clone was picked up one time. The chain couples TRBV6-5 to TRBJ1-5; D unclear. V shed 9 bases and J shed 0 bases, with 9 bases lying between them. The CDR3 length is 13 residues. In germline, CDR1 is MNHEY, CDR2 SVGAGI. The CDR3 nucleotides read TGTGCCAGTCGGGATTATAGCAATCAGCCCCAGCATTTT. Encoded protein: CASRDYSNQPQHF.

The chain has TRBV5-1 and TRBJ2-7; 8 bases match TRBD2. The V segment lost 4 bases and the J segment 1 base; nucleotides outside the gene matches: 4. The CDR3 covers 14 residues. Germline CDR1 is SGHRS and CDR2 is YFSETQ. The CDR3 sequence: CASSLAGDSYEQYF. CDR3 DNA sequence: TGCGCCAGCAGCCTAGCGGGTGATTCCTACGAGCAGTACTTC.

The V gene is TRBV6-5, the J gene TRBJ2-1; TRBD1 aligns across 9 bases. The length of the CDR3 is 15 residues. The J segment lost 7 bases and the V segment lost 0 bases, leaving 4 bases of the junction unmatched. Germline CDR1 is MNHEY and CDR2 is SVGAGI. The CDR3 spells CASSYSYGTGNEQFF. The CDR3 nucleotides read TGTGCCAGCAGTTACTCCTACGGGACAGGGAATGAGCAGTTCTTC.

The CDR3, as DNA: TGTGCCAGTAGTAGGCAGACAGCTGAAGCTTTCTTT. Encoded protein: CASSRQTAEAFF. This rearrangement joins TRBV19 to TRBJ1-1; D might be TRBD1 (5 bases). Per germline, CDR1 LNHDA and CDR2 SQIVND (reference sequence). V shed 4 bases and J shed 6 bases, with 9 bases lying between them. The CDR3 runs to 12 residues.

The rearrangement joins TRBV9 to TRBJ1-2; D is uncertain. Trimming cost V 3 bases and J 7 bases, with 19 bases left between them. The CDR3 contains 15 residues. The germline CDR1 and CDR2 sequences are SGDLS and YYNGEE. CDR3 nucleotide sequence: TGTGCCAGCAGCGGACGTGACATACCCCTGTCTGGCTACACCTTC. It translates to CASSGRDIPLSGYTF.

This clone was observed once. The chain couples TRBV9 to TRBJ2-1; 7 bases map to TRBD1. CDR1 SGDLS and CDR2 YYNGEE come from the germline V gene. CDR3 length: 16 residues. V trimming: 1 base; J trimming: 6 bases; junction bases outside the gene matches: 10. Here the CDR3 DNA reads TGTGCCAGCAGCGTACCCGGCCAGGGGGACATCAATGAGCAGTTCTTC. It encodes CASSVPGQGDINEQFF.

CDR3 bases: TGTGCCAGTAGCTCTCCCTCACCGACAGGGATCTATGGCTACACCTTC. This codes for CASSSPSPTGIYGYTF. The rearrangement uses TRBV19 and TRBJ1-2; TRBD1 aligns across 7 bases. The CDR3 spans 16 residues. CDR1 LNHDA and CDR2 SQIVND come from the germline V gene (reference sequence). Losses at the gene ends were 6 bases for V and 4 bases for J; bases not matched to a gene: 14.